This T cell receptor beta chain was identified during a study of human T cells and chemical hapten exposure. Many counts were recorded for this clonotype. The V segment lost 4 bases and the J segment 7 bases; nucleotides outside the gene matches: 7. Germline-derived CDR1 and CDR2 are DFQATT and SNEGSKA (reference sequence). The length of the CDR3 is 15 residues. TCRdb called the RACE reads again in MiXCR, with one record for every CDR3 protein. The sample lists tens of thousands of distinct CDR3 sequences, around 9.9% seen once, with 4% to 6% in the top ten. Stated time point: pre-sensitization, week 0. Treatment defined: therapeutic diphenylcyclopropenone sensitization with weekly scalp DPC.

Source: whole blood, taken in connection with sensitization to the hapten diphenylcyclopropenone (DPC). The genes are TRBV20-1 and TRBJ2-1; TRBD2 matches at 13 bases. The sequence was collected from a woman aged 50 to 60 with alopecia areata. Some clones in this sample may be carry-over from other donors' samples. As DNA, the CDR3 is TGCAGTGCTACCCCGACTAGCGGGAGGCGGAATGAGCAGTTCTTC. Protein: CSATPTSGRRNEQFF.